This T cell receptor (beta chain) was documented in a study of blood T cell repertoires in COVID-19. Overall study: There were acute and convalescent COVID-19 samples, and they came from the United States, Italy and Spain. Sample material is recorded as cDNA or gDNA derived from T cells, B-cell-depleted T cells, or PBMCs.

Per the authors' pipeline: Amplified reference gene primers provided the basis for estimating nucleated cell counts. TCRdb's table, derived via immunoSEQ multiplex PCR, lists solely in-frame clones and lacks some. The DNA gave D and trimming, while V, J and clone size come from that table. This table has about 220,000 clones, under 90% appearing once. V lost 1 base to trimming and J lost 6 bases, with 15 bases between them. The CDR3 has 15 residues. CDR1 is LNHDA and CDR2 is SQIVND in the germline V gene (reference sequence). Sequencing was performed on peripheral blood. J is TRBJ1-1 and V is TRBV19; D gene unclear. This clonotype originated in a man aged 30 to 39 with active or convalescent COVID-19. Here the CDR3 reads CASSIAGPGSAEAFF. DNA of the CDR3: TGTGCCAGTAGTATAGCGGGTCCCGGGAGTGCTGAAGCTTTCTTT.